This T cell receptor (beta chain) was captured by sequencing in a study of blood T cell repertoires in COVID-19. Study overall: PBMCs, B-cell-depleted T cells, or T cells provided the cDNA or gDNA that made up the material.

After removal of 2 bases from V and 4 bases from J, the junction contained 6 bases not matched to a gene. This CDR3 has 15 amino acids. Per germline, CDR1 MNHEY and CDR2 SVGAGI. Sequencing was performed with immunoSEQ multiplex PCR; in TCRdb, only in-frame clones are kept and a portion is missing. The repertoire holds roughly 220,000 clones, with roughly 84% as singletons. Material: PBMCs or T cells enriched from blood (not recorded which). The sequence derives from a woman in her forties who had recovered from COVID-19. This sequence joins TRBV6-5 and TRBJ1-2; TRBD1 agrees at 8 bases. The CDR3 loop is CASSYAGTGSYGYTF. CDR3 in DNA: TGTGCCAGCAGTTACGCCGGGACAGGTTCCTATGGCTACACCTTC.